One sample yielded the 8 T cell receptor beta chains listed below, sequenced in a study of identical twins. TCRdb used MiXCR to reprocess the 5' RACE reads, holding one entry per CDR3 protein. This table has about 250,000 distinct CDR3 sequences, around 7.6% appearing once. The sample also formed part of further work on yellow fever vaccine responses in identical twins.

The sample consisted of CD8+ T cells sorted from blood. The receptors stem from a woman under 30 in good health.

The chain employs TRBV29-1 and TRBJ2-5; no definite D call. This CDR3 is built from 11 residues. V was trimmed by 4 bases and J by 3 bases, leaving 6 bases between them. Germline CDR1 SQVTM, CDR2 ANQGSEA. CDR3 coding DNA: TGCAGCGTTGGCCGGGAAGAGACCCAGTACTTC. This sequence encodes CSVGREETQYF. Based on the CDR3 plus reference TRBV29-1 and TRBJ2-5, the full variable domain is SAVISQKPSRDICQRGTSLTIQCQVDSQVTMMFWYRQQPGQSLTLIATANQGSEATYESGFVIDKFPISRPNLTFSTLTVSNMSPEDSSIYLCSVGREETQYFGPGTRLLVL.

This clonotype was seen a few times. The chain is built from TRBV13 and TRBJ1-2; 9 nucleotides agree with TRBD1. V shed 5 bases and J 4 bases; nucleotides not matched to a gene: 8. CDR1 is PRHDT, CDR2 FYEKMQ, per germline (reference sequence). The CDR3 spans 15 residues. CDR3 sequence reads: CASSGPGQGPYGYTF. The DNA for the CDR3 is TGTGCCAGCAGCGGACCGGGACAGGGTCCCTATGGCTACACCTTC.

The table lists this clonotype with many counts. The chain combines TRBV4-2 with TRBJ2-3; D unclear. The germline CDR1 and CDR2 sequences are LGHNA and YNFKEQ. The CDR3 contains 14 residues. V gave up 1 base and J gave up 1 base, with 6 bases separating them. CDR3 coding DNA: TGTGCCAGCAGCCAAGGTCCAGGCACAGATACGCAGTATTTT. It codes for CASSQGPGTDTQYF.

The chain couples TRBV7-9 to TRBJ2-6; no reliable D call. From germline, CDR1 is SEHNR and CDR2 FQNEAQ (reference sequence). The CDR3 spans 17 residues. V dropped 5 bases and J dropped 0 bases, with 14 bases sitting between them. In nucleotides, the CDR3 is TGTGCCAGCAGCCGGCCCTCATACCGCTCTGGGGCCAACGTCCTGACTTTC. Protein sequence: CASSRPSYRSGANVLTF.

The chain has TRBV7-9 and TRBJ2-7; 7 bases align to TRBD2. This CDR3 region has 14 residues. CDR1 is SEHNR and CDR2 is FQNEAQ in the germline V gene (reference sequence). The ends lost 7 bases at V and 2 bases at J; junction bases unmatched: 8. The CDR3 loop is CASTNLAAPYEQYF. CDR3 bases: TGTGCCAGCACCAATCTAGCGGCCCCCTACGAGCAGTACTTC.

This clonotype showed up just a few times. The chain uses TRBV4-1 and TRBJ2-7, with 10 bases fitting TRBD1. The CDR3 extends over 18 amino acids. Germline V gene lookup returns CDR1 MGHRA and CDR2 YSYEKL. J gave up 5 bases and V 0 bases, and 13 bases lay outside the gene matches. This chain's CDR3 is CASSQDETVGTGVNEQYF. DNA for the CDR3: TGCGCCAGCAGCCAAGATGAAACCGTGGGGACAGGGGTTAACGAGCAGTACTTC.

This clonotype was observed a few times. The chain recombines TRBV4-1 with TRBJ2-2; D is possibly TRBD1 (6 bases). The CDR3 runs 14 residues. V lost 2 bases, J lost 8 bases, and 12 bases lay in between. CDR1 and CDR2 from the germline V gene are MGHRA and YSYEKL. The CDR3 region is CASSQRQVEGELFF. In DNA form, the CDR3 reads TGCGCCAGCAGCCAAAGACAGGTTGAGGGGGAGCTGTTTTTT.

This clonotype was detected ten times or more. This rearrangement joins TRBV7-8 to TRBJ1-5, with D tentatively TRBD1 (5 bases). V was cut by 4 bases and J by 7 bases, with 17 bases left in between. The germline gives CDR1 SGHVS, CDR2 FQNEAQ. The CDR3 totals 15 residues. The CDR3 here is CASSSGRGAGQPQHF. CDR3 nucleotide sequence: TGTGCCAGCAGCTCAGGGCGCGGGGCAGGGCAGCCCCAGCATTTT.